Listed here are 18 T cell receptor beta chains from one sample, sequenced in a study of CD8+CD57+ T cells in acquired aplastic anemia. Profiling that covered TCR beta VDJ and CDR3 relied on genomic DNA as its template. TCRdb fed the reads into MiXCR, producing one record per CDR3 protein. The sample has approximately 81,000 distinct CDR3 sequences, roughly half seen once. The sequenced sample consisted of sorted CD4+, CD8+, or CD8+CD57+ T cells (not recorded which) from PBMCs. The receptor set was obtained from a human donor in good health, serving as a control.

The rearrangement uses TRBV15 and TRBJ1-1; 7 bases are a match to TRBD1. The length of the CDR3 is 15 residues. V dropped 0 bases and J dropped 4; count of bases not matched to a gene: 5. CDR1 and CDR2 from the germline V gene are LNHNV and YYDKDF (reference sequence). CDR3 bases: TGTGCCACCAGCAGAGAAGGGACAGTAGGCACTGAAGCTTTCTTT. Amino acids: CATSREGTVGTEAFF.

This clonotype was counted only a few times. V and J are TRBV5-6 and TRBJ1-5; no firm D call. CDR1 and CDR2 (germline): SGHDT, YYEEEE. Between the trimmed V and J ends, which lost 1 base and 2 bases, there was a span of 13 bases. The CDR3 spans 16 residues. Here the CDR3 DNA reads TGTGCCAGCAGCTTGAATCCGGGGAACGGCAATCAGCCCCAGCATTTT. It yields the protein CASSLNPGNGNQPQHF.

Remarks on this clonotype: This may arise from a read error, as a much more abundant clone is one base away. The rearrangement links TRBV20-1 to TRBJ1-3; D not certain. CDR3 length: 15 residues. Germline V CDR1 and CDR2: DFQATT, SNEGSKA (reference sequence). The CDR3 spells CSATTGWASGKTIYF. The CDR3 bases are TGCAGTGCTACCACCGGCTGGGCTTCTGGAAAGACCATATATTTT.

About this clonotype itself: This may come from a read error, since a much larger clone is one base off. The chain is built from TRBV24-1 and TRBJ1-6, with D unclear. The germline V gene has CDR1 KGHDR and CDR2 SFDVKD. The V end was cut by 6 bases, the J end by 7 bases, with 9 bases between. The CDR3 is 13 residues long. The CDR3 region is CATSSKENSPLHF. CDR3 in DNA: TGTGCCACCAGTTCAAAGGAAAATTCACCCCTCCACTTT.

This clonotype was seen only a few times. A much larger clone is a single base away; this may be a read error. This chain joins TRBV7-8 and TRBJ1-4, with 7 bases matching TRBD1. Germline CDR1 SGHVS, CDR2 FQNEAQ. This CDR3 has 15 residues. The CDR3 DNA reads TGTGCCAGCAGGCCCGGACAGGTACCTAATGAAAAACTGGTTTTT. Translating gives CASRPGQVPNEKLVF.

The chain is built from TRBV19 and TRBJ2-1; tentative D call: TRBD2 (5 bases). The V end was cut by 4 bases, the J end by 7 bases, with 23 bases between. The germline CDR1 and CDR2 sequences are LNHDA and SQIVND (reference sequence). This CDR3 comprises 17 residues. CDR3 protein: CASSTQTLVSIGNEQFF. The DNA for the CDR3 is TGTGCCAGTAGTACCCAGACACTAGTAAGCATCGGGAATGAGCAGTTCTTC.

The chain employs TRBV19 and TRBJ1-5; D is uncertain. V was clipped by 3 bases and J by 2 bases, with 8 bases between them. Germline CDR1 is LNHDA and CDR2 is SQIVND (reference sequence). The CDR3 sequence is 14 residues long. In nucleotides, the CDR3 is TGTGCCAGTAGTATTAGGTCCCGCAATCAGCCCCAGCATTTT. The encoded protein is CASSIRSRNQPQHF.

The chain carries TRBV10-3 and TRBJ2-7; 7 bases match TRBD2. CDR1 and CDR2 (germline): ENHRY, SYGVKD. The CDR3 length is 12 residues. Unmatched junction bases numbered 1, after V lost 6 bases and J lost 2 bases. In nucleotides, the CDR3 is TGTGCCATCAGCGGGACTACCTACGAGCAGTACTTC. It codes for CAISGTTYEQYF.

In this sample, this clonotype turned up a few times. The V and J genes are TRBV2 and TRBJ2-7; a weak D match, TRBD2 (6 bases). The J call may be in error: the DNA end matches TRBJ2-5 better. Per germline, CDR1 SNHLY and CDR2 FYNNEI. This CDR3 has 14 amino acids. The CDR3 protein is CASTVRGIWETQYF. CDR3 DNA sequence: TGTGCCAGCACGGTCCGGGGGATCTGGGAGACCCAGTACTTC.

The table lists this clonotype with many counts. The rearrangement joins TRBV7-6 to TRBJ1-2; 8 bases fit TRBD1. The CDR3 runs 17 residues. Germline V gene data show CDR1 as SGHVS and CDR2 as FNYEAQ. The trim removed 5 bases at V and 1 base at J, leaving 12 bases unmatched. This CDR3 reads CASSAAGQEVGNYGYTF. CDR3 sequence (DNA): TGTGCCAGCAGCGCAGCGGGACAGGAGGTCGGTAACTATGGCTACACCTTC.

Concerning this clonotype: Sequence at one end of the junction differs from germline and may be a read error. The chain recombines TRBV20-1 with TRBJ2-1; 8 bases agree with TRBD2. Germline-derived CDR1 and CDR2 are DFQATT and SNEGSKA (reference sequence). This CDR3 has 17 amino acids. CDR3 sequence (DNA): TGCAGTGCGAGAGGGGCCCCCCTAGCGGGTAATTTAAATGAGCAGTTCTTC. This gives the protein CSARGAPLAGNLNEQFF.

This clonotype was observed at least ten times. The chain recombines TRBV7-9 with TRBJ2-1, with 8 positions matching TRBD2. The ends lost 5 bases at V and 4 bases at J; junction bases unmatched: 4. Germline V gene lookup returns CDR1 SEHNR and CDR2 FQNEAQ (reference sequence). The CDR3 has 14 residues. Here the CDR3 DNA reads TGTGCCAGCAGCAGTAGCGGGGATTACAATGAGCAGTTCTTC. As protein: CASSSSGDYNEQFF. The variable domain in full, completed from reference TRBV7-9 and TRBJ2-1, reads DTGVSQNPRHKITKRGQNVTFRCDPISEHNRLYWYRQTLGQGPEFLTYFQNEAQLEKSRLLSDRFSAERPKGSFSTLEIQRTEQGDSAMYLCASSSSGDYNEQFFGPGTRLTVL.

The J gene is TRBJ1-1, the V gene TRBV20-1, with 7 bases aligning to TRBD1. V trimming: 3 bases; J trimming: 2 bases; junction bases outside the gene matches: 6. CDR1 DFQATT and CDR2 SNEGSKA come from the germline V gene (reference sequence). CDR3 length: 14 amino acids. This CDR3 is CSASLGDRNTEAFF. The CDR3 DNA follows: TGCAGTGCTAGTCTGGGGGACAGAAACACTGAAGCTTTCTTT.

The V gene is TRBV30, the J gene TRBJ1-1, with a tentative D call TRBD1 (5 bases). Deletions cut 4 bases from V and 5 bases from J, with 20 bases between. This CDR3 region has 15 residues. Germline values: CDR1 GTSNPN, CDR2 SVGIG (reference sequence). The CDR3 reads CAWIEFPTGGTEAFF. In nucleotides, the CDR3 is TGTGCCTGGATAGAGTTCCCTACAGGCGGGACTGAAGCTTTCTTT.

This chain links TRBV20-1 with TRBJ1-6, with TRBD1 as a possible D gene (6 bases). Trimming removed 6 bases at V and 7 bases at J, with 13 bases between. Per germline, CDR1 DFQATT and CDR2 SNEGSKA (reference sequence). The CDR3 is made up of 13 amino acids. The CDR3 sequence is CSALETGNSPLHF. The CDR3 DNA reads as TGCAGTGCCCTCGAAACAGGGAATTCACCCCTCCACTTT.

Only one count was recorded for this clonotype. This rearrangement joins TRBV24-1 to TRBJ2-7, with 10 nucleotides matching TRBD1. This CDR3 is built from 16 residues. The germline CDR1 and CDR2 sequences are KGHDR and SFDVKD. After removal of 5 bases from V and 6 bases from J, the junction contained 12 bases not matched to a gene. This chain's CDR3 is CATSALGDRGEFEQYF. As DNA, the CDR3 is TGTGCCACCAGTGCCCTAGGGGACAGGGGAGAGTTCGAGCAGTACTTC.

Many counts were recorded for this clonotype. The rearrangement links TRBV24-1 to TRBJ1-2, with 7 bases fitting TRBD1. V shed 3 bases, J shed 3 bases, and the junction held 9 bases outside the gene matches. Germline lookup yields CDR1 KGHDR and CDR2 SFDVKD. The CDR3 has 16 amino acids. CDR3 in DNA: TGTGCCACCAGTGATGCACAGGGGTCCCACGACTATGGCTACACCTTC. Protein product: CATSDAQGSHDYGYTF.

The chain joins TRBV5-4 to TRBJ2-1; the D call may be TRBD1 or TRBD2 (7 bases each). Germline loops: CDR1 SGHNT, CDR2 YYREEE (reference sequence). The CDR3 totals 13 residues. The V end was cut by 4 bases, the J end by 8 bases, with 13 bases between. DNA of the CDR3: TGTGCCAGCAGCGGGGGGGACAGCGATGAGCAGTTCTTC. This encodes CASSGGDSDEQFF.